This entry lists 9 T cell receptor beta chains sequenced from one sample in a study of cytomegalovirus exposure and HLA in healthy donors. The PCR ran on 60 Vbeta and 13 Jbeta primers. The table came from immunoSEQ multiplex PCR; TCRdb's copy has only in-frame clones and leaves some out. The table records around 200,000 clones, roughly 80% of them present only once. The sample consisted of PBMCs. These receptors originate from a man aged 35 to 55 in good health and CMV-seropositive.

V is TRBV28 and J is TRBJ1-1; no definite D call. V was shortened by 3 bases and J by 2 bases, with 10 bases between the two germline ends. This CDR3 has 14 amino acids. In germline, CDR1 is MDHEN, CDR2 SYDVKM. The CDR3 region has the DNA TGTGCCAGCAGTTTTTACGGGAAAAACACTGAAGCTTTCTTT. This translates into CASSFYGKNTEAFF.

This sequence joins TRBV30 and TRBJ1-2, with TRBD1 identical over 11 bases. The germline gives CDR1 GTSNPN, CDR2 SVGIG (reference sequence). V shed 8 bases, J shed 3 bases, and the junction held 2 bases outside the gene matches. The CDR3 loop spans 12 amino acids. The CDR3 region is CAGTGGYYGYTF. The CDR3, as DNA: TGTGCCGGGACAGGGGGGTACTATGGCTACACCTTC.

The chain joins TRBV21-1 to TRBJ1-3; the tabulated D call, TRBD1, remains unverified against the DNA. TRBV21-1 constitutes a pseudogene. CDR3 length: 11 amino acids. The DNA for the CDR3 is TGTGCCAGCAGCAAAGCCCGACAGGGATATTTT. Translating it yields CASSKARQGYF.

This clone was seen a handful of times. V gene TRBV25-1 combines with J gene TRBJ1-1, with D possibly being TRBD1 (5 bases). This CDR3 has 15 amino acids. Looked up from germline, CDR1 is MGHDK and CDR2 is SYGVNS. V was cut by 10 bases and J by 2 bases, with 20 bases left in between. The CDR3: CATGGVGSANTEAFF. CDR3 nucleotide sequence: TGTGCCACCGGGGGAGTGGGGTCAGCAAACACTGAAGCTTTCTTT. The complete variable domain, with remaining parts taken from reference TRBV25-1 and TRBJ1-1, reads EADIYQTPRYLVIGTGKKITLECSQTMGHDKMYWYQQDPGMELHLIHYSYGVNSTEKGDLSSESTVSRIRTEHFPLTLESARPSHTSQYLCATGGVGSANTEAFFGQGTRLTVV.

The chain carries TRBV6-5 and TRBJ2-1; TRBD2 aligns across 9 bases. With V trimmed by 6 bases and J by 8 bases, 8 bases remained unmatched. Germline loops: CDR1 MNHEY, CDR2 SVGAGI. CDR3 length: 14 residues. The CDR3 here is CASSLAGARDEQFF. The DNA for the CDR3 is TGTGCCAGCAGCTTAGCGGGAGCACGGGATGAGCAGTTCTTC.

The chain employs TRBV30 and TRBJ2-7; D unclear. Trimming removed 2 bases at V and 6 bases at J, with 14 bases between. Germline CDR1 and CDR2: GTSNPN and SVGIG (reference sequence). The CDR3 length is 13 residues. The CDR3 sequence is CAWSPENYFEQYF. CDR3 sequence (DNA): TGTGCCTGGAGTCCGGAGAACTACTTCGAGCAGTACTTC.

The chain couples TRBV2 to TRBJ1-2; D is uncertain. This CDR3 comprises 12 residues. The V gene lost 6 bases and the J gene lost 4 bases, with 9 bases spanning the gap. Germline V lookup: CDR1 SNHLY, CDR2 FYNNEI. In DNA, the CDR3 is TGTGCCAGCAGGGCCCAGGTCTATGGCTACACCTTC. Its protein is CASRAQVYGYTF.

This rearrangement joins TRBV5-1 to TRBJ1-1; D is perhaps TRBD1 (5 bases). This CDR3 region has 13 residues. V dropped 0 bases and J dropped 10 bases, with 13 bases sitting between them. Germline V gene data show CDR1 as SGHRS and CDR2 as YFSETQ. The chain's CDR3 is CASSLADSRRAFF. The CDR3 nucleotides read TGCGCCAGCAGCTTGGCCGACAGTAGGAGAGCTTTCTTT.

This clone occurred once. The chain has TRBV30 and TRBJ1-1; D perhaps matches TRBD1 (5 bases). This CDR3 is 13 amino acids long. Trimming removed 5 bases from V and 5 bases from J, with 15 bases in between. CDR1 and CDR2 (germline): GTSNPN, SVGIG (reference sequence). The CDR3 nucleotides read TGTGCCTGGCGGAGGGGCAGGGATACTGAAGCTTTCTTT. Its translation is CAWRRGRDTEAFF.